The 19 T cell receptor beta chains presented below share a single source sample, sequenced in a study of blood T cell repertoires in COVID-19. Assay used: immunoSEQ multiplex PCR; TCRdb lists only in-frame clones, some missing. The data hold approximately 160,000 clones, with roughly 90% observed a single time. Input material: peripheral blood. Every receptor here comes from a man between 45 and 60 years old with acute or convalescent COVID-19.

For this clone: A junction end diverges from the germline sequence, so it may reflect a read error. The J gene is TRBJ2-2, the V gene TRBV11-3; the match to TRBD1 covers 9 bases. The germline V gene encodes CDR1 SGHNT and CDR2 YENEEA. The CDR3 runs 17 residues. Here the CDR3 reads CASSLRIGQGNNGELFF. CDR3 coding DNA: TGTGCCAGCAGCTTAAGGATTGGACAGGGGAACAACGGGGAGCTGTTTTTT.

The rearrangement uses TRBV10-3 and TRBJ1-1; 9 positions match TRBD1. V was clipped by 4 bases and J by 3 bases; unmatched bases: 3. The CDR3 covers 14 residues. CDR1 is ENHRY, CDR2 SYGVKD, per germline. The CDR3 DNA reads as TGTGCCATCAGTGGGACAGGGGTTGACACTGAAGCTTTCTTT. It encodes CAISGTGVDTEAFF.

The chain recombines TRBV5-6 with TRBJ1-3; D unresolved. In germline, CDR1 is SGHDT, CDR2 YYEEEE. The CDR3 is 16 amino acids. V was cut by 3 bases and J by 3 bases, with 16 bases left in between. Written as DNA, the CDR3 is TGTGCCAGCAGCTCCGCCGGAGATACTCTTGGAAACACCATATATTTT. It specifies CASSSAGDTLGNTIYF.

The chain employs TRBV27 and TRBJ1-1; tentatively, D is TRBD1 (6 bases). V gave up 3 bases and J gave up 4 bases, with 18 bases separating them. Germline lookup yields CDR1 MNHEY and CDR2 SMNVEV (reference sequence). The length of the CDR3 is 16 residues. The CDR3 region has the DNA TGTGCCAGCAGTTTTTCCAGGGGTCTTTTGGTCACTGAAGCTTTCTTT. Translation gives CASSFSRGLLVTEAFF.

This chain joins TRBV5-1 and TRBJ2-1, with 7 bases matching TRBD1. V lost 0 bases and J lost 6; bases outside the gene matches: 0. The CDR3 consists of 13 residues. CDR1 and CDR2 (germline): SGHRS, YFSETQ. The CDR3 DNA reads as TGCGCCAGCAGCTTGGCAGGGGGCAATGAGCAGTTCTTC. The encoded protein is CASSLAGGNEQFF.

The rearrangement uses TRBV9 and TRBJ2-1; maybe TRBD2 (6 bases). Germline loops: CDR1 SGDLS, CDR2 YYNGEE. This CDR3 has 18 residues. Trimming stripped 1 base from V and 3 bases from J, with 20 bases between. The CDR3 DNA is TGTGCCAGCAGCGTACAGAGAGGACTATGGTTGAACTACAATGAGCAGTTCTTC. This gives the protein CASSVQRGLWLNYNEQFF.

The gene calls are TRBV4-3 and TRBJ2-3; D call uncertain. V lost 0 bases and J lost 6, with 10 bases in between. Germline lookup yields CDR1 LGHNA and CDR2 YSLEER. The CDR3 is made up of 14 amino acids. CDR3 nucleotide sequence: TGCGCCAGCAGCCAAGAGATGATGAGGGATACGCAGTATTTT. Residues: CASSQEMMRDTQYF.

The CDR3 nucleotides are TGTGCCAGCAGCTTGGGCAGGGGGCAGGGTGGCTACACCTTC. This encodes CASSLGRGQGGYTF. This sequence joins TRBV5-5 and TRBJ1-2, with 8 bases matching TRBD1. Trimming cost V 0 bases and J 7 bases; bases outside gene matches: 5. The CDR3 consists of 14 residues. CDR1 is SGHKS and CDR2 is YYEKEE in the germline V gene (reference sequence).

This chain connects TRBV18 to TRBJ2-7; 7 bases are a match to TRBD2. Germline CDR1 reads KGHSH; CDR2 reads LQKENI. With 4 bases clipped from V and 3 bases from J, the junction kept 9 bases outside the gene matches. The CDR3 consists of 15 residues. CDR3: CASSRSSSGLYEQYF. CDR3 sequence (DNA): TGTGCCAGCTCACGGTCCTCTAGCGGCCTCTACGAGCAGTACTTC.

For this clone: Germline and junction disagree at one end, which may indicate a read error. The chain is built from TRBV20-1 and TRBJ1-6, with 7 bases identical to TRBD1. The germline CDR1 and CDR2 sequences are DFQATT and SNEGSKA (reference sequence). CDR3 length: 11 amino acids. CDR3 residues: CSARERQGRYF. In DNA, the CDR3 is TGCAGTGCTAGAGAGAGACAGGGCCGGTACTTT.

The chain combines TRBV13 with TRBJ1-1; D not certain. Germline CDR1 and CDR2: PRHDT and FYEKMQ (reference sequence). The CDR3 is made up of 15 amino acids. Trimming removed 3 bases from V and 1 base from J, with 12 bases in between. This CDR3 is CASSFQFRKNTEAFF. Here the CDR3 DNA reads TGTGCCAGCAGCTTCCAGTTCAGAAAGAACACTGAAGCTTTCTTT.

The rearrangement uses TRBV9 and TRBJ2-3; D might be TRBD2 (6 bases). The CDR3 sequence is 16 residues long. Trimming removed 0 bases at V and 2 bases at J, with 13 bases between. Germline loops: CDR1 SGDLS, CDR2 YYNGEE. This chain's CDR3 is CASSVVGGGYTDTQYF. The CDR3 bases are TGTGCCAGCAGCGTAGTCGGGGGAGGCTACACAGATACGCAGTATTTT. The variable domain in full, with the rest retrieved from reference TRBV9 and TRBJ2-3, is DSGVTQTPKHLITATGQRVTLRCSPRSGDLSVYWYQQSLDQGLQFLIQYYNGEERAKGNILERFSAQQFPDLHSELNLSSLELGDSALYFCASSVVGGGYTDTQYFGPGTRLTVL.

The count of this clone is one. The CDR3 DNA reads TGTGCCAGCAGCCATCGTGGAGTGGCTAGCGGGAGACATTCCTACAATGAGCAGTTCTTC. Translation gives CASSHRGVASGRHSYNEQFF. V and J are TRBV3-1 (or the pseudogene TRBV3-2) and TRBJ2-1; TRBD2 matches at 10 bases. Germline CDR1 is LGHDT and CDR2 is YNNKEL (reference sequence). V dropped 3 bases and J dropped 1; count of bases not matched to a gene: 15. The CDR3 is made up of 20 amino acids.

The J gene is TRBJ1-5, the V gene TRBV5-4; TRBD1 aligns across 7 bases. CDR1 SGHNT and CDR2 YYREEE come from the germline V gene (reference sequence). J lost 2 bases, V lost 2 bases, and 1 base had no gene match. CDR3 length: 14 amino acids. The CDR3 DNA follows: TGTGCCAGCAGCTTAGACAGGGGCAATCAGCCCCAGCATTTT. Its translation: CASSLDRGNQPQHF. The full variable domain, in which reference TRBV5-4 and TRBJ1-5 provide the parts outside the CDR3, is ETGVTQSPTHLIKTRGQQVTLRCSSQSGHNTVSWYQQALGQGPQFIFQYYREEENGRGNFPPRFSGLQFPNYSSELNVNALELDDSALYLCASSLDRGNQPQHFGDGTRLSIL.

The chain employs TRBV6-1 and TRBJ1-5, with 10 bases identical to TRBD1. Germline CDR1 and CDR2: MNHNS and SASEGT. After removal of 3 bases from V and 5 bases from J, the junction contained 4 bases not matched to a gene. The CDR3 sequence is 15 residues long. The CDR3 DNA is TGTGCCAGCAGTGAGAGGGGGACAGGGGATCAGCCCCAGCATTTT. Protein product: CASSERGTGDQPQHF.

The V gene is TRBV27, the J gene TRBJ2-1; TRBD2 agrees at 10 bases. The CDR3 runs to 17 residues. V was pared by 2 bases and J by 4 bases, with 8 bases of the junction left unmatched. Germline V lookup: CDR1 MNHEY, CDR2 SMNVEV (reference sequence). Here the CDR3 reads CASSLPEREGRYNEQFF. CDR3 bases: TGTGCCAGCAGTTTACCAGAGCGGGAGGGCCGTTACAATGAGCAGTTCTTC.

A few counts support this clone. The chain recombines TRBV12-3 or TRBV12-4 with TRBJ1-6; tentative D call: TRBD1 (5 bases). The ends were cut back, 5 bases at V and 10 bases at J, with 12 bases in the middle. The CDR3 sequence is 13 residues long. CDR3 nucleotides: TGTGCCAGCAGTCTACTGGGGGGGTCACCCCTCCACTTT. It specifies CASSLLGGSPLHF.

This clone was recorded only once. CDR3 nucleotides: TGCGCCAGCAGCTTGCCGCGGGGGCCGATAGAGACCCAGTACTTC. It encodes CASSLPRGPIETQYF. J is TRBJ2-5 and V is TRBV5-1; tentative D call: TRBD2 (7 bases). There are 15 residues in the CDR3. Germline V gene data show CDR1 as SGHRS and CDR2 as YFSETQ. The V end lost 1 base, the J end lost 4 bases, and 14 bases lay between the germline ends.

This clone has only one observation. This sequence joins TRBV5-1 and TRBJ2-3; tentative D call: TRBD1 (6 bases). Trimming left V 0 bases short and J 4 bases short, with 12 bases between. Germline V gives CDR1 SGHRS, CDR2 YFSETQ. This CDR3 has 15 amino acids. The CDR3 DNA follows: TGCGCCAGCAGCTTGGGGCAGGGGTTCCCAGATACGCAGTATTTT. Residues: CASSLGQGFPDTQYF.